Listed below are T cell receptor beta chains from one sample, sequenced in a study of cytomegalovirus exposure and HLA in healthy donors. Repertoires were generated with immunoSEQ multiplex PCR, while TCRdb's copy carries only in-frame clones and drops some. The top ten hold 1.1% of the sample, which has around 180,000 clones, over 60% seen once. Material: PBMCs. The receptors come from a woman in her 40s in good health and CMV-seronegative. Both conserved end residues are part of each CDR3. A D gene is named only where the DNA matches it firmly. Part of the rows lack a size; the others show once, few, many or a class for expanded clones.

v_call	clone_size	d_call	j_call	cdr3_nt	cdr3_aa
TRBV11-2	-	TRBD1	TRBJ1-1	TGTGCCAGCAGCTTAGTACCTCCAGGGGGCTTAAACACTGAAGCTTTCTTT	CASSLVPPGGLNTEAFF
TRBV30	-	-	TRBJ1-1	TGTGCCTGGAGTAAACATGGGAACACTGAAGCTTTCTTT	CAWSKHGNTEAFF
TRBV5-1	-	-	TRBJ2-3	TGCGCCAGCAGCTCTGGACTGCCCAACACAGATACGCAGTATTTT	CASSSGLPNTDTQYF
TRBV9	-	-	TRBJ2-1	TGTGCCAGCAGCGTAGGGACTGTCTACAATGAGCAGTTCTTC	CASSVGTVYNEQFF
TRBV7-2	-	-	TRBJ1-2	TGTGCCAGCAGCTTAGAGATCAGGGCAAACTACACCTTC	CASSLEIRANYTF
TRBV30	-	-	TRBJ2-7	TGTGCCTCAATCGATCGGGGTTTTGGCTCCTACGAGCAGTACTTC	CASIDRGFGSYEQYF
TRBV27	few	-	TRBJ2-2	TGTGCCAGCAGGTGGACAGCGAACACCGGGGAGCTGTTTTTT	CASRWTANTGELFF
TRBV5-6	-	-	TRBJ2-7	TGTGCCAGCAGCTTGGACGTCTCCTACGAGCAGTACTTC	CASSLDVSYEQYF
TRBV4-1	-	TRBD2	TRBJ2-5	TGCGCCAGCAGCCAACAACCCAGCGGGAGCCACGAGACCCAGTACTTC	CASSQQPSGSHETQYF
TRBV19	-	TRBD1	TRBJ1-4	TGTGCCACCGGGGACAGGTCTAATGAAAAACTGTTTTTT	CATGDRSNEKLFF
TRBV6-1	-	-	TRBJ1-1	TGTGCCAGCACTACGACAGGGAACACTGAAGCTTTCTTT	CASTTTGNTEAFF
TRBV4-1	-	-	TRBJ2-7	TGCGCCAGCAGCCAACCCGGGACAAGCTACGAGCAGTACTTC	CASSQPGTSYEQYF
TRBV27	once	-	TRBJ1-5	TGTGCCAGCAGTTACAGCAATAGCAATCAGCCCCAGCATTTT	CASSYSNSNQPQHF
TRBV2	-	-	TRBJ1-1	TGTGCCAGCACCCAAAGGTCGGGGGGCACTGAAGCTTTCTTT	CASTQRSGGTEAFF
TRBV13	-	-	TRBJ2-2	TGTGCCAGCAGCTTAGTCGACAGTTTCACCGGGGAGCTGTTTTTT	CASSLVDSFTGELFF
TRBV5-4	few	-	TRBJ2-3	TGTGCCAGCAGCTTGGTGTCTACTACTAGCACAGATACGCAGTATTTT	CASSLVSTTSTDTQYF
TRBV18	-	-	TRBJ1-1	TGTGCCAGCTCATCGACGCGAGGGAACACTGAAGCTTTCTTT	CASSSTRGNTEAFF
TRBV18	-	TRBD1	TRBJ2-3	TGTGCCAGCTCACTCGGACAGGACCAGACATTCACAGATACGCAGTATTTT	CASSLGQDQTFTDTQYF
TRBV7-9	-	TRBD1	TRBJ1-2	TGTGCCAGCACCGTTACACAGGGGAAGGGACGCGTCTATGGCTACACCTTC	CASTVTQGKGRVYGYTF
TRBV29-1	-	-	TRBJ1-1	TGCAGCGCCAGACAGCAAAACACTGAAGCTTTCTTT	CSARQQNTEAFF
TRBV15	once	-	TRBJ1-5	TGTGCCACCAGCAGAGAAGTCACAGTTGATAGCAATCAGCCCCAGCATTTT	CATSREVTVDSNQPQHF
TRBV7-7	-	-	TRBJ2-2	TGTGCCAGCAGCTTGGGAGCGAACACCGGGGAGCTGTTTTTT	CASSLGANTGELFF
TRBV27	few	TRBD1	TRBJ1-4	TGTGCCAGCAGTTTAGGACAGGGGTACAACCTTAATGAAAAACTGTTTTTT	CASSLGQGYNLNEKLFF
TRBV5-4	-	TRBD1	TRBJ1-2	TGTGCCAGCAGCAAACTCGAAGACAGGGGGCATGGCTACACCTTC	CASSKLEDRGHGYTF
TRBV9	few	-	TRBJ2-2	TGTGCCAGCAGCGCTAACACCGGGGAGCTGTTTTTT	CASSANTGELFF
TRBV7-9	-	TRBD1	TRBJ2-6	TGTGCCAGCAGCCCGCGGACAGGGCTGACTGGGGCCAACGTCCTGACTTTC	CASSPRTGLTGANVLTF
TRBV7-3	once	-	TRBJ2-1	TGTGCCAGCAGCTCTGCTCTGGCGTCAGCGGGTGGGAATGAGCAGTTCTTC	CASSSALASAGGNEQFF
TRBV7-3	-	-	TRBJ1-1	TGTGCCAGCAGCTTATATATGAACACTGAAGCTTTCTTT	CASSLYMNTEAFF
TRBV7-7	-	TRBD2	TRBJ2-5	TGTGCCAGCAGCCTGGGCGGGGGTTGGGAGACCCAGTACTTC	CASSLGGGWETQYF
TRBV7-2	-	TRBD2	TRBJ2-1	TGTGCCAGCAGCAGCGGGAGATACAATGAGCAGTTCTTC	CASSSGRYNEQFF
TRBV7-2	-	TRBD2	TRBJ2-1	TGTGCCAGCAGCTTAGTATTCGAGCGGGGAGGATCTTACAATGAGCAGTTCTTC	CASSLVFERGGSYNEQFF
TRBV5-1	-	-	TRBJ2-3	TGCGCCAGCAGCTTGGAGCACCCTAGCACAGATACGCAGTATTTT	CASSLEHPSTDTQYF
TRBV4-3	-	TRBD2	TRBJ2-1	TGCGCCAGCAGCCAAGATGGCGGGACTAGTCCCCACAATGAGCAGTTCTTC	CASSQDGGTSPHNEQFF
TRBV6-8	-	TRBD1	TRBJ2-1	TGTGCCAGCAGTTTATTTGGGACAGGGTCCGACAATGAGCAGTTCTTC	CASSLFGTGSDNEQFF
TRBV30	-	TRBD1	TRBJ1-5	TGTGCCTGGAAGGGGGCCAACAATCAGCCCCAGCATTTT	CAWKGANNQPQHF